The 9 T cell receptor beta chains below were found in one sample sequenced in a study of monozygotic twins with cystic fibrosis. Sequencing was performed with immunoSEQ multiplex PCR; in TCRdb, only in-frame clones are kept and a portion is missing. The table shows around 34,000 clones, with about 92% occurring only once. Sequencing input: blood. Receptor source: a girl aged 2 to 9 with cystic fibrosis.

The chain links TRBV29-1 to TRBJ1-1, with a tentative D call TRBD1 (6 bases). Germline V gene data show CDR1 as SQVTM and CDR2 as ANQGSEA. V shed 6 bases and J shed 8 bases, with 16 bases lying between them. CDR3 length: 12 amino acids. CDR3 amino acids: CSVSLQGLEAFF. In DNA form, the CDR3 reads TGCAGCGTCAGCCTACAGGGTCTGGAAGCTTTCTTT.

The rearrangement joins TRBV15 to TRBJ2-2; 9 bases fit TRBD1. This CDR3 has 16 residues. Germline V gene data show CDR1 as LNHNV and CDR2 as YYDKDF (reference sequence). The V gene end was trimmed by 1 base and the J gene end by 5 bases; junction bases not matched to a gene: 5. The CDR3 nucleotides are TGTGCCACCAGCAGAGGGGACAGGGCTAATACCGGGGAGCTGTTTTTT. Residues: CATSRGDRANTGELFF.

The chain uses TRBV15 and TRBJ1-1; D perhaps matches TRBD1 (6 bases). The CDR3 is made up of 16 amino acids. Looked up from germline, CDR1 is LNHNV and CDR2 is YYDKDF (reference sequence). The germline V and J ends were trimmed by 0 bases and 0 bases, with 11 bases remaining between them. The CDR3 bases are TGTGCCACCAGCAGAGATCGGAGGGGGGTGAACACTGAAGCTTTCTTT. This gives the protein CATSRDRRGVNTEAFF. Full variable domain (remainder filled in from reference TRBV15 and TRBJ1-1): DAMVIQNPRYQVTQFGKPVTLSCSQTLNHNVMYWYQQKSSQAPKLLFHYYDKDFNNEADTPDNFQSRRPNTSFCFLDIRSPGLGDTAMYLCATSRDRRGVNTEAFFGQGTRLTVV.

V and J are TRBV30 and TRBJ1-3; D unresolved. Germline V gene data show CDR1 as GTSNPN and CDR2 as SVGIG (reference sequence). The CDR3 is 15 amino acids. Trimming took 1 base from V and 0 from J, leaving 10 bases between them. This CDR3 reads CAWSADRLSGNTIYF. DNA of the CDR3: TGTGCCTGGAGTGCCGACCGGCTCTCTGGAAACACCATATATTTT.

This chain joins TRBV4-2 and TRBJ2-7, with 8 bases aligning to TRBD2. The germline V gene encodes CDR1 LGHNA and CDR2 YNFKEQ. The CDR3 covers 17 residues. V lost 2 bases and J lost 3; bases outside the gene matches: 12. CDR3 region: CASSQFYKAGADYEQYF. The CDR3, as DNA: TGTGCCAGCAGCCAATTCTACAAAGCGGGAGCGGACTACGAGCAGTACTTC.

The V and J genes are TRBV6-6 and TRBJ1-1, with no clear D. The CDR3 runs 15 residues. V dropped 0 bases and J dropped 1 base, with 9 bases sitting between them. CDR1 MNHNY and CDR2 SVGAGI come from the germline V gene (reference sequence). Written as DNA, the CDR3 is TGTGCCAGCAGTTACTCGAGAGCGAAGAACACTGAAGCTTTCTTT. It codes for CASSYSRAKNTEAFF.

V gene TRBV30 combines with J gene TRBJ1-2, with no clear D. The CDR3 consists of 10 residues. V lost 5 bases and J lost 6, with 7 bases in between. Germline-derived CDR1 and CDR2 are GTSNPN and SVGIG (reference sequence). The CDR3 region has the DNA TGTGCCTGGGGAATACATGGCTACACCTTC. Translation: CAWGIHGYTF.

The rearrangement links TRBV7-2 to TRBJ1-5; D gene unclear. The CDR3 spans 15 residues. Germline lookup yields CDR1 SGHTA and CDR2 FQGNSA. Trimming pared 3 bases from V and 0 bases from J, leaving 9 bases between. This chain's CDR3 is CASSLAGYSNQPQHF. Here the CDR3 DNA reads TGTGCCAGCAGCTTGGCGGGTTATAGCAATCAGCCCCAGCATTTT.

V usage is TRBV11-1 and J usage is TRBJ1-2; TRBD1 is a possible D gene (5 bases). Trimming took 4 bases from V and 7 from J, leaving 10 bases between them. Germline lookup yields CDR1 SGHAT and CDR2 FQDESV (reference sequence). This CDR3 is built from 12 residues. The DNA for the CDR3 is TGTGCCAGCAGCTCGTCAGGGATTGGCTACACCTTC. This gives the protein CASSSSGIGYTF. Drawing the rest from reference TRBV11-1 and TRBJ1-2, the complete variable domain is EAEVAQSPRYKITEKSQAVAFWCDPISGHATLYWYRQILGQGPELLVQFQDESVVDDSQLPKDRFSAERLKGVDSTLKIQPAELGDSAMYLCASSSSGIGYTFGSGTRLTVV.